These 15 T cell receptor beta chains came from one sample sequenced in a study of blood T cell repertoires in COVID-19. Some clones are missing from TCRdb's copy, which holds only in-frame ones; the method was immunoSEQ multiplex PCR. The sample lists 30,000 to 40,000 clones, around 77% occurring once. The sequenced material came from peripheral blood. The receptors stem from a human donor in a cohort sampled during active COVID-19.

The chain recombines TRBV29-1 with TRBJ2-5, with TRBD1 matching over 10 bases. J gave up 3 bases and V 8 bases, and 9 bases lay outside the gene matches. The CDR3 is made up of 14 amino acids. From germline, CDR1 is SQVTM and CDR2 ANQGSEA. The CDR3 loop reads CSSLWGQGKETQYF. CDR3 bases: TGCAGCTCCCTTTGGGGACAGGGGAAAGAGACCCAGTACTTC.

V is TRBV5-4 and J is TRBJ2-7, with unresolved D. V gave up 0 bases and J gave up 6 bases, with 7 bases separating them. Germline V gives CDR1 SGHNT, CDR2 YYREEE (reference sequence). The CDR3 consists of 12 residues. The CDR3 loop reads CASSLVGTEQYF. The DNA for the CDR3 is TGTGCCAGCAGCTTGGTCGGTACCGAGCAGTACTTC.

The sample holds one count of this clone. This chain uses TRBV20-1 with TRBJ1-1; D is unresolved. The CDR3 is made up of 11 amino acids. The germline V and J ends were trimmed by 2 bases and 14 bases, with 15 bases remaining between them. In germline, CDR1 is DFQATT, CDR2 SNEGSKA (reference sequence). The CDR3 loop reads CSARLASGEFF. CDR3 in DNA: TGCAGTGCTAGACTGGCCTCCGGGGAGTTCTTT.

CDR3 protein: CASRQGQITNTGELFF. CDR3 nucleotides: TGTGCCTCTCGTCAGGGACAGATCACGAACACCGGGGAGCTGTTTTTT. This chain uses TRBV2 with TRBJ2-2, with 7 bases matching TRBD1. There are 16 residues in the CDR3. Germline trimming cut 11 bases from V and 0 bases from J; bases unmatched to any gene: 12. Germline V gene data show CDR1 as SNHLY and CDR2 as FYNNEI.

V and J are TRBV5-4 and TRBJ1-2, with TRBD1 identical over 8 bases. The germline V gene encodes CDR1 SGHNT and CDR2 YYREEE (reference sequence). CDR3 length: 14 residues. V lost 5 bases, J lost 2 bases, and 5 bases stayed unmatched. The CDR3 loop reads CASSGTGGNYGYTF. As DNA, the CDR3 is TGTGCCAGCAGTGGTACAGGGGGAAACTATGGCTACACCTTC. Full variable domain (missing parts from reference TRBV5-4 and TRBJ1-2): ETGVTQSPTHLIKTRGQQVTLRCSSQSGHNTVSWYQQALGQGPQFIFQYYREEENGRGNFPPRFSGLQFPNYSSELNVNALELDDSALYLCASSGTGGNYGYTFGSGTRLTVV.

J is TRBJ2-7 and V is TRBV11-2; D is unresolved. With 4 bases removed from V and 2 bases from J, the gap between germline ends came to 6 bases. This CDR3 spans 12 amino acids. From germline, CDR1 is SGHAT and CDR2 FQNNGV. The CDR3 spells CASSSLPYEQYF. As DNA, the CDR3 is TGTGCCAGCAGCTCACTCCCCTACGAGCAGTACTTC.

There are a few counts of this clone. The rearrangement links TRBV27 to TRBJ2-6, with 10 bases lining up with TRBD2. The V gene's germline CDR1 is MNHEY and CDR2 SMNVEV (reference sequence). The CDR3 is 18 amino acids. V dropped 6 bases and J dropped 0; count of bases not matched to a gene: 8. CDR3 residues: CASRATSGTISGANVLTF. The CDR3 DNA reads TGTGCCAGCAGAGCCACTAGCGGGACAATCTCTGGGGCCAACGTCCTGACTTTC.

This clone showed up just a few times. V usage is TRBV5-6 and J usage is TRBJ2-6; weak D call: TRBD2 (6 bases). The germline V gene encodes CDR1 SGHDT and CDR2 YYEEEE. The V and J ends lost 2 bases and 0 bases respectively, with 15 bases between them. The CDR3 covers 18 residues. The CDR3 bases are TGTGCCAGCAGCTTAGGAGGGAGGTGGTTCTCTGGGGCCAACGTCCTGACTTTC. This codes for CASSLGGRWFSGANVLTF.

The chain uses TRBV7-2 and TRBJ2-7; maybe TRBD1 (5 bases). Trimming pared 3 bases from V and 6 bases from J, leaving 9 bases between. From germline, CDR1 is SGHTA and CDR2 FQGNSA. The CDR3 totals 12 residues. CDR3 sequence (DNA): TGTGCCAGCAGCTTCCCAGGGTCCGAGCAGTACTTC. It is translated as CASSFPGSEQYF.

V usage is TRBV7-9 and J usage is TRBJ1-2; D gene ambiguous. The CDR3 runs to 14 residues. CDR1 is SEHNR and CDR2 is FQNEAQ in the germline V gene (reference sequence). V shed 5 bases and J shed 4 bases, with 14 bases lying between them. CDR3 protein: CASSPWSGSYGYTF. The CDR3 DNA follows: TGTGCCAGCAGCCCCTGGAGTGGGAGCTATGGCTACACCTTC.

This rearrangement joins TRBV27 to TRBJ2-7, with 11 positions matching TRBD2. The germline V gene has CDR1 MNHEY and CDR2 SMNVEV (reference sequence). CDR3 length: 16 residues. After removal of 3 bases from V and 2 bases from J, the junction contained 6 bases not matched to a gene. This chain's CDR3 is CASSFPTLAGAYEQYF. The CDR3, as DNA: TGTGCCAGCAGTTTTCCCACACTAGCGGGAGCCTACGAGCAGTACTTC.

This clone appeared a few times. CDR3: CASSLLTGSGGELFF. The CDR3 region has the DNA TGTGCCAGCAGCTTACTAACGGGGTCGGGCGGGGAGCTGTTTTTT. The V call is TRBV7-9, the J call TRBJ2-2; tentative D call: TRBD2 (5 bases). The germline CDR1 and CDR2 sequences are SEHNR and FQNEAQ (reference sequence). The V and J ends lost 2 bases and 7 bases respectively, with 14 bases between them. This CDR3 has 15 amino acids.

This chain uses TRBV5-1 with TRBJ2-1; D possibly corresponds to TRBD2 (5 bases). The germline gives CDR1 SGHRS, CDR2 YFSETQ. The V gene lost 0 bases and the J gene lost 5 bases, with 12 bases spanning the gap. The CDR3 has 15 residues. Written as DNA, the CDR3 is TGCGCCAGCAGCTTGGTGGCGGGCCCCAACAATGAGCAGTTCTTC. Its protein is CASSLVAGPNNEQFF.

This clone was detected only once. The chain is built from TRBV10-3 and TRBJ2-7; D might be TRBD1 (6 bases). The CDR3 spans 15 residues. V was shortened by 3 bases and J by 6 bases, with 18 bases between the two germline ends. CDR1 and CDR2 (germline): ENHRY, SYGVKD. The CDR3 DNA reads as TGTGCCATCAGTGAATCAAACAGGGCAGGGCTCGAGCAGTACTTC. Its translation is CAISESNRAGLEQYF.

This chain links TRBV7-2 with TRBJ1-3, with a possible D match to TRBD1 (6 bases). This CDR3 is built from 15 residues. Trimming cost V 5 bases and J 1 base, with 12 bases left between them. Germline assignment: CDR1 SGHTA and CDR2 FQGNSA. CDR3 nucleotides: TGTGCCAGCAGCCCTACTAGGGGGTCTGGAAACACCATATATTTT. It specifies CASSPTRGSGNTIYF.